This T cell receptor beta chain was observed in a study of blood T cells in healthy people across ages. Overall study results and limits: While age rose, TCR beta diversity per million T cells dropped in a roughly linear way.

This clonotype came up a few times. Antigen specificity is unknown. The authors ran a second PCR of about 6 to 11 cycles using a sample-barcoded 5' primer and a J-beta primer mix. TCRdb passed the 5' RACE reads through MiXCR, listing each CDR3 protein once. This table has about 780,000 distinct CDR3 sequences, approximately 24% appearing once. Every donor provided roughly 9.1 milliliters of peripheral blood. CDR3 length equals 13 residues. Trimming shortened V by 6 bases and J by 3 bases, and 12 bases separated the two germline ends. Germline values: CDR1 MDHEN, CDR2 SYDVKM. In addition, the sample was reused for a study of T cells of mothers and their children. That source adds: Reads recorded for TCR beta CDR3 numbered over 9.5 million per mother and some 2.7 million per child. The authors found no persistent microchimeric T cell clones.

Sequenced: blood. The origin of this receptor is a boy aged 5 to 17 in good health. The V call is TRBV28, the J call TRBJ2-7; D is perhaps TRBD1 or TRBD2 (5 bases each). The CDR3 DNA reads as TGTGCCAGCAGCCTTACGGGGCTCTACGAGCAGTACTTC. Encoded protein: CASSLTGLYEQYF.